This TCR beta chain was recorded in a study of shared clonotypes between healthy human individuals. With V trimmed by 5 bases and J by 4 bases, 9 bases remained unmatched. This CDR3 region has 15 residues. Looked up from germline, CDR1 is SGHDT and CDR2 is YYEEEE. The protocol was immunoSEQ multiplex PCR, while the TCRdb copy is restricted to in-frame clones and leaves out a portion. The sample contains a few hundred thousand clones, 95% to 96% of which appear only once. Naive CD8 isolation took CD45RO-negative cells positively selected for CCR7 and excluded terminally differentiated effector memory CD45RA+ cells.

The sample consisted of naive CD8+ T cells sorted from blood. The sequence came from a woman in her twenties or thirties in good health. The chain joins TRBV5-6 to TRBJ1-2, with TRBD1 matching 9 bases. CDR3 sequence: CASRAGTGRIYGYTF. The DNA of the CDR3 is TGTGCCAGCAGGGCCGGGACAGGGCGTATCTATGGCTACACCTTC.